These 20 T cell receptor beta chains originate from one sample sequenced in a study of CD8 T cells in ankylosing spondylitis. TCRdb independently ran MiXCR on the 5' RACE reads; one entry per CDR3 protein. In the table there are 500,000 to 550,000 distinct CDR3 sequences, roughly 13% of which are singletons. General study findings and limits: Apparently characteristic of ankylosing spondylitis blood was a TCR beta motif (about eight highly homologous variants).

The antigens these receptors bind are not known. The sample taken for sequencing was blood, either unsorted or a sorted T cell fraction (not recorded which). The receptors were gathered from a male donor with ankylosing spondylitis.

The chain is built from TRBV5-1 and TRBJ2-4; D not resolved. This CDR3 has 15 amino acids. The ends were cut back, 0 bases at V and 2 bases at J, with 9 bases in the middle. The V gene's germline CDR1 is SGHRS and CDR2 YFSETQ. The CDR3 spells CASSLASVTKNIQYF. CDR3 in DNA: TGCGCCAGCAGCTTGGCGTCGGTGACCAAAAACATTCAGTACTTC.

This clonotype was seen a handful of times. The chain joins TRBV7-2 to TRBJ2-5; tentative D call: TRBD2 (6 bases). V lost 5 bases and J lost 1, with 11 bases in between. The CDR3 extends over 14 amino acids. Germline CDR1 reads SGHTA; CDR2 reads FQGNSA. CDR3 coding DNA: TGTGCCAGCAGCCGGGGACTGTTCCAAGAGACCCAGTACTTC. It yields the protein CASSRGLFQETQYF. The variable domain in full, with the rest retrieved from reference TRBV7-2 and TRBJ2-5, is GAGVSQSPSNKVTEKGKDVELRCDPISGHTALYWYRQSLGQGLEFLIYFQGNSAPDKSGLPSDRFSAERTGGSVSTLTIQRTQQEDSAVYLCASSRGLFQETQYFGPGTRLLVL.

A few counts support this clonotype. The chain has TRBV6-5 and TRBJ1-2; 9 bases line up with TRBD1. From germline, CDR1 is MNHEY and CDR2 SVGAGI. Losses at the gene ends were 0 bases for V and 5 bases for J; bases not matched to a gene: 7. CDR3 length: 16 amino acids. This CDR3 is CASSYSRDRERYGYTF. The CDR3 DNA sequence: TGTGCCAGCAGTTACTCGAGGGACAGGGAACGGTATGGCTACACCTTC.

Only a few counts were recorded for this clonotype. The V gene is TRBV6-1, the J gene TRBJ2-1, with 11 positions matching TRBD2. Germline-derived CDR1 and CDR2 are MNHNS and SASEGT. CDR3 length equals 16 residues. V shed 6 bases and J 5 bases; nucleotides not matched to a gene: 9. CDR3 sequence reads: CASSGTSGTHNNEQFF. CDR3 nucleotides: TGTGCCAGCAGCGGGACTAGCGGAACGCATAACAATGAGCAGTTCTTC.

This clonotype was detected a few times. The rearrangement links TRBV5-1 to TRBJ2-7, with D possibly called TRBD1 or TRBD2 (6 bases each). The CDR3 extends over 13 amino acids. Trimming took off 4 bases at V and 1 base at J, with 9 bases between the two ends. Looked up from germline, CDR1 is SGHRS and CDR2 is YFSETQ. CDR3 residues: CASSKGGSYEQYF. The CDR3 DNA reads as TGCGCCAGCAGCAAAGGGGGGTCCTACGAGCAGTACTTC.

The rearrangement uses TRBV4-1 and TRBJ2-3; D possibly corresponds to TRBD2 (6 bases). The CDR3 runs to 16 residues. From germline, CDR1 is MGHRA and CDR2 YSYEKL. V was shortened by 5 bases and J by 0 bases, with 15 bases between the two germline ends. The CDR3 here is CASSYHRDFSTDTQYF. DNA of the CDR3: TGCGCCAGCAGCTACCACCGGGACTTTAGCACAGATACGCAGTATTTT.

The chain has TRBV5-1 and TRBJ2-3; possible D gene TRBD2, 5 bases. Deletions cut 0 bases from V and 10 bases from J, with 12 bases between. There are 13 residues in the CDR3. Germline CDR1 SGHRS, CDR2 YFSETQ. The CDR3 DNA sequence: TGCGCCAGCAGCTTGGCCGACGGGGATCCGCAGTATTTT. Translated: CASSLADGDPQYF.

CDR3 coding DNA: TGTGCCAGCGGAGAGCGGGAGGGGACCTACGAGCAGTACTTC. Protein: CASGEREGTYEQYF. V gene TRBV18 combines with J gene TRBJ2-7, with 10 bases identical to TRBD2. CDR3 length: 14 amino acids. Trimming removed 8 bases from V and 2 bases from J; junction bases left unmatched: 6. The germline V gene encodes CDR1 KGHSH and CDR2 LQKENI.

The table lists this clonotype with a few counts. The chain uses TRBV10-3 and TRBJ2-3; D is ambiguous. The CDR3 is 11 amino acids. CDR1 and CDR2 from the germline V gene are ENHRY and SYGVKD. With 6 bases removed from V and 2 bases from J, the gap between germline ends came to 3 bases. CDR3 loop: CAIRATDTQYF. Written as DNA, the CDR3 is TGTGCCATCAGGGCCACAGATACGCAGTATTTT.

The CDR3 here is CASSHGLAGGADTQYF. The CDR3 nucleotides read TGTGCCAGCAGCCACGGACTAGCGGGAGGAGCAGATACGCAGTATTTT. V gene TRBV7-9 combines with J gene TRBJ2-3; TRBD2 matches at 14 bases. Trimming at V came to 5 bases and at J to 4 bases, leaving 5 bases not matched to a gene. From germline, CDR1 is SEHNR and CDR2 FQNEAQ (reference sequence). The length of the CDR3 is 16 residues.

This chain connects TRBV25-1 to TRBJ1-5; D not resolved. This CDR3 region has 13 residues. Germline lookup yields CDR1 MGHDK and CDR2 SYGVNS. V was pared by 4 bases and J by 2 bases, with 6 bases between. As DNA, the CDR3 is TGTGCCAGCAGTGCTGACGGCAATCAGCCCCAGCATTTT. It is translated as CASSADGNQPQHF.

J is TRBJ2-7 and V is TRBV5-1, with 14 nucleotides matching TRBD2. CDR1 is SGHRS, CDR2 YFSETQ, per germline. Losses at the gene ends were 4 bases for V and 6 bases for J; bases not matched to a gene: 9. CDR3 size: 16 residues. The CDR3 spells CASSPGLAGGVAEQYV. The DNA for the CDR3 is TGCGCCAGCAGCCCAGGACTAGCGGGAGGAGTAGCCGAGCAGTACGTC.

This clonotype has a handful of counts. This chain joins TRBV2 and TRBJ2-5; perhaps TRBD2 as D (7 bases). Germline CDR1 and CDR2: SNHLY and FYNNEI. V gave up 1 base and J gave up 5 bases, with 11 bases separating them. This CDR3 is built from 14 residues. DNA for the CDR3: TGTGCCAGCAGTGAAGTACAGGGAGGGGAGACCCAGTACTTC. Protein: CASSEVQGGETQYF.

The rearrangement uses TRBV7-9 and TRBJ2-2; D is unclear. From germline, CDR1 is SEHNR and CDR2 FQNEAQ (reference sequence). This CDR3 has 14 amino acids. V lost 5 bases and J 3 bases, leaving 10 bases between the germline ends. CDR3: CASSPRSHTGELFF. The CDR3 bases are TGTGCCAGCAGCCCCCGGAGCCACACCGGGGAGCTGTTTTTT.

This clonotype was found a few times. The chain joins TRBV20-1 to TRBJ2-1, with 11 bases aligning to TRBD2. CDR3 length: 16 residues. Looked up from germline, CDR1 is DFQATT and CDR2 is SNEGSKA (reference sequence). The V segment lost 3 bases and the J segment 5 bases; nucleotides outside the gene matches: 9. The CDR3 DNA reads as TGCAGTGCTAGGGGGTTTAGCGGGAGGGCCAACAATGAGCAGTTCTTC. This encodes CSARGFSGRANNEQFF.

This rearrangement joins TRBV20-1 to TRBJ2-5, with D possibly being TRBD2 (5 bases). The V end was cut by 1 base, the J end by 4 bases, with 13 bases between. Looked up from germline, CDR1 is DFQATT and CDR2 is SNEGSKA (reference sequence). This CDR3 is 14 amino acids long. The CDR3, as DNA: TGCAGTGCTAGAGGGCGTCTAGGGAGAGAGACCCAGTACTTC. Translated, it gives CSARGRLGRETQYF.

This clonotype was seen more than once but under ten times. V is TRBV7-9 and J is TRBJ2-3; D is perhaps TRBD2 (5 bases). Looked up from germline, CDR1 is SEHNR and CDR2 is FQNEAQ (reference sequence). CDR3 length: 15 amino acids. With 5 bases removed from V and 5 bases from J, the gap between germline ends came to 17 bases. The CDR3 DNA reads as TGTGCCAGCAGCCTCCTCGGGCCGGGGATAGATACGCAGTATTTT. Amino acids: CASSLLGPGIDTQYF.

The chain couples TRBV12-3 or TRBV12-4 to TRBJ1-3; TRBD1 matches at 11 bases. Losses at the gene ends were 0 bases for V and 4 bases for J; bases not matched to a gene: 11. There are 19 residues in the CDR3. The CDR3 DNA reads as TGTGCCAGCAGTTTAGCCCTAGGAGGGACAGGGGGGTTCGGAAACACCATATATTTT. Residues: CASSLALGGTGGFGNTIYF.

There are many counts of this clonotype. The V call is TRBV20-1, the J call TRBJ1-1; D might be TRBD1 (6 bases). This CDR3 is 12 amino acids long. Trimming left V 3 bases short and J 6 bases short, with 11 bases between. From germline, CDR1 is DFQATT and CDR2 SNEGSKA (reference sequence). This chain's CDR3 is CSARGGHPEAFF. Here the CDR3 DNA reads TGCAGTGCTAGGGGGGGACACCCTGAAGCTTTCTTT.

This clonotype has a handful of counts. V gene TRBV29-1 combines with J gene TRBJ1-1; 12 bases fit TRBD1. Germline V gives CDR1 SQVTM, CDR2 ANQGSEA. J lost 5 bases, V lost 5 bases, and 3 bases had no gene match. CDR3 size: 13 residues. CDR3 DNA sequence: TGCAGCGTTTTGGGACAGGGGGCTACTGAAGCTTTCTTT. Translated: CSVLGQGATEAFF.